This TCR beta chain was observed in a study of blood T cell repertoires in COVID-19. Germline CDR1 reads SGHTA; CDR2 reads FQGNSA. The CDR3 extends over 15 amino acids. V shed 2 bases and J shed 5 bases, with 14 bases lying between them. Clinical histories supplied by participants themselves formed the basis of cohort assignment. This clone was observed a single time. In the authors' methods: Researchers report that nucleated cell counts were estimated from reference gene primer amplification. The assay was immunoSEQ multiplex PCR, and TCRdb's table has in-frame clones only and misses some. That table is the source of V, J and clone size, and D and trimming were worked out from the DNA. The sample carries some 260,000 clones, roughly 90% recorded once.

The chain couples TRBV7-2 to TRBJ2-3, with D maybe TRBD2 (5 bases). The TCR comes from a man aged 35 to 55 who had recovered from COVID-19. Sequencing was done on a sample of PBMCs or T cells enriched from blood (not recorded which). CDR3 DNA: TGTGCCAGCAGCTTACAATTCAGCGGAGGAGATACGCAGTATTTT. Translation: CASSLQFSGGDTQYF.